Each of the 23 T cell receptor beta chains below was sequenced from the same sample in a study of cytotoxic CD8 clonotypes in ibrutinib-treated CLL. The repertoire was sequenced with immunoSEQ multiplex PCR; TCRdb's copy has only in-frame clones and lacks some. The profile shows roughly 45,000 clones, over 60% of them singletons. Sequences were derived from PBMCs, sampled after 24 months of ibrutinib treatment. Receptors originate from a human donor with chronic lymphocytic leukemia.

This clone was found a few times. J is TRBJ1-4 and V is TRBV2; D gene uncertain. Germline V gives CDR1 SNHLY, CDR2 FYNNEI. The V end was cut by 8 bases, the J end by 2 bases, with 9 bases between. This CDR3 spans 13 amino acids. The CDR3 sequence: CASQKSTNEKLFF. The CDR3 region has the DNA TGTGCCAGCCAAAAATCGACTAATGAAAAACTGTTTTTT.

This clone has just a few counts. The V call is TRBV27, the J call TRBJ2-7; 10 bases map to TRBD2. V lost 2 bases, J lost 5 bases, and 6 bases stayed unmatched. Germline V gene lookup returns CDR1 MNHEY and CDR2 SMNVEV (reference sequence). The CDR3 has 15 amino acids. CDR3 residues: CASSLHGTSVDEQYF. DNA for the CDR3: TGTGCCAGCAGTTTACACGGGACTAGCGTCGACGAGCAGTACTTC.

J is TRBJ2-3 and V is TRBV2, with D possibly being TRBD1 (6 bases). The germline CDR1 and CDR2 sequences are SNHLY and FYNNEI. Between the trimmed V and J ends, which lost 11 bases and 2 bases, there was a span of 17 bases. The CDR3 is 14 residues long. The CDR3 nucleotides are TGTGCCTACTTAACGGGACACATCACAGATACGCAGTATTTT. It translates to CAYLTGHITDTQYF.

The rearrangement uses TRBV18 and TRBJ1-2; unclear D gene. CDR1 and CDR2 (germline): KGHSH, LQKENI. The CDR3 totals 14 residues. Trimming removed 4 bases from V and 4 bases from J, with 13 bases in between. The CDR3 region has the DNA TGTGCCAGCTCACAAGAGATTACCACCTATGGCTACACCTTC. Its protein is CASSQEITTYGYTF.

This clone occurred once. The CDR3 coding sequence is TGCGCCAGCAGCTTGGAGGGGCCGAATCAGCCCCAGCATTTT. Its protein is CASSLEGPNQPQHF. The chain joins TRBV5-1 to TRBJ1-5; the D gene is possibly TRBD1 (5 bases). The V end lost 0 bases, the J end lost 4 bases, and 8 bases lay between the germline ends. Per the germline V gene, CDR1 is SGHRS and CDR2 is YFSETQ. CDR3 length: 14 amino acids.

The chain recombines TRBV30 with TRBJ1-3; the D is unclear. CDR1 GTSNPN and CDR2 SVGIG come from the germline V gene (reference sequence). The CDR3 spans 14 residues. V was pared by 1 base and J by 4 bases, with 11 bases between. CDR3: CAWSALGLGNTIYF. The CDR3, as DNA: TGTGCCTGGAGTGCCTTAGGCCTAGGAAACACCATATATTTT.

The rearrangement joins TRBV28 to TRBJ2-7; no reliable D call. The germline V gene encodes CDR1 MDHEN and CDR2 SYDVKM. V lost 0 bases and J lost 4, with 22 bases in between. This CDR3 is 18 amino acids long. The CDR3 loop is CASSLWKAPSSTSYEQYF. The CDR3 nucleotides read TGTGCCAGCAGTTTATGGAAAGCCCCCTCCTCGACTTCGTACGAGCAGTACTTC.

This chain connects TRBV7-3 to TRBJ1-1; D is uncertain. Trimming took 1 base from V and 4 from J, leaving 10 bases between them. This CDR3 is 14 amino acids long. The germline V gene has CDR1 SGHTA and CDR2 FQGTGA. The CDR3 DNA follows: TGTGCCAGCAGCTTAATGCCAGTCGGCACTGAAGCTTTCTTT. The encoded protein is CASSLMPVGTEAFF.

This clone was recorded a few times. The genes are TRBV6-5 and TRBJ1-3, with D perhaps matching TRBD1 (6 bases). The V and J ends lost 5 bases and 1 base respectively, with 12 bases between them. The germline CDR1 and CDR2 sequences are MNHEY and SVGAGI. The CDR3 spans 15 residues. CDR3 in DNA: TGTGCCAGCAGTCAACAGGGACTTTCTGGAAACACCATATATTTT. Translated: CASSQQGLSGNTIYF.

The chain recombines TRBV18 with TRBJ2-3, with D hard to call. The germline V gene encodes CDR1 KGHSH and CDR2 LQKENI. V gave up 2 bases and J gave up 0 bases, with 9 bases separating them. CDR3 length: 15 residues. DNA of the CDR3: TGTGCCAGCTCACCAATAACGGCTAGCACAGATACGCAGTATTTT. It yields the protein CASSPITASTDTQYF.

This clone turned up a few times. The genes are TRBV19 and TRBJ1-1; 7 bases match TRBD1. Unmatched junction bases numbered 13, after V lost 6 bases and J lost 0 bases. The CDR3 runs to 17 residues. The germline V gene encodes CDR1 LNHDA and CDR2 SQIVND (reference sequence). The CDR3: CASSQGQSFNLNTEAFF. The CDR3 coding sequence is TGTGCCAGTAGCCAGGGACAGAGTTTCAATTTGAACACTGAAGCTTTCTTT.

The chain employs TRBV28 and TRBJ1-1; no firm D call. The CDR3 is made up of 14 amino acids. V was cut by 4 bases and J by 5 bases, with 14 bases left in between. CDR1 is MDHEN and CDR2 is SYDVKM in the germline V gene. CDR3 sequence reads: CASSYFTMETEAFF. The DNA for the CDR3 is TGTGCCAGCAGTTATTTCACTATGGAGACTGAAGCTTTCTTT. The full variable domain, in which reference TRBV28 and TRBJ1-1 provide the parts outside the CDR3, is DVKVTQSSRYLVKRTGEKVFLECVQDMDHENMFWYRQDPGLGLRLIYFSYDVKMKEKGDIPEGYSVSREKKERFSLILESASTNQTSMYLCASSYFTMETEAFFGQGTRLTVV.

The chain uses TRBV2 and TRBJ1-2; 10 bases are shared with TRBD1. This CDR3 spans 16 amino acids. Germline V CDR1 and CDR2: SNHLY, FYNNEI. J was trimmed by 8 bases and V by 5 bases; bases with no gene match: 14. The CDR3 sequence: CASSMIRDRGVGGYTF. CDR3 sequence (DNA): TGTGCCAGCAGTATGATCCGGGACAGGGGAGTCGGCGGCTACACCTTC.

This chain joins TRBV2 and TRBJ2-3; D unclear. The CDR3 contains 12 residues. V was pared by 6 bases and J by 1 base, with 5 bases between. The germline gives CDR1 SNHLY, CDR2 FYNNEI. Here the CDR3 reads CASRPGTDTQYF. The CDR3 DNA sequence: TGTGCCAGCAGACCCGGCACAGATACGCAGTATTTT. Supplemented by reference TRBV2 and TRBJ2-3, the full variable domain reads EPEVTQTPSHQVTQMGQEVILRCVPISNHLYFYWYRQILGQKVEFLVSFYNNEISEKSEIFDDQFSVERPDGSNFTLKIRSTKLEDSAMYFCASRPGTDTQYFGPGTRLTVL.

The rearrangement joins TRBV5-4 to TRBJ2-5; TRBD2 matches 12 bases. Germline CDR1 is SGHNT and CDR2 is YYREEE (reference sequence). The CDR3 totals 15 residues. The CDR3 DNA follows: TGTGCTTCTACCGGTCTAGCGGGGGGGCGGGAGACCCAGTACTTC. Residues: CASTGLAGGRETQYF.

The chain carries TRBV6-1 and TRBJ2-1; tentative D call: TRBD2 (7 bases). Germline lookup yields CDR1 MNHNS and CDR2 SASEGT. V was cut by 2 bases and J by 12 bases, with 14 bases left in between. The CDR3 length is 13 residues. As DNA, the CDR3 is TGTGCCAGCAGTGAATTTTGGGGGGGCGGGCAGTTCTTC. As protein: CASSEFWGGGQFF.

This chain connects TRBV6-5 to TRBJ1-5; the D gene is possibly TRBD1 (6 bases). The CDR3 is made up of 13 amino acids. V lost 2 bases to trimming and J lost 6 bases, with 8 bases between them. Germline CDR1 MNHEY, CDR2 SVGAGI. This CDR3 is CASSYTGSQPQHF. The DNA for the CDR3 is TGTGCCAGCAGTTACACAGGGAGTCAGCCCCAGCATTTT.

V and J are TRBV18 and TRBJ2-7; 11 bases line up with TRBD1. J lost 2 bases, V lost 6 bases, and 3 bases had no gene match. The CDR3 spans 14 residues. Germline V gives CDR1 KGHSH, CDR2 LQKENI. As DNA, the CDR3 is TGTGCCAGCTCGGACAGGGGGCCGACCTACGAGCAGTACTTC. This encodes CASSDRGPTYEQYF.

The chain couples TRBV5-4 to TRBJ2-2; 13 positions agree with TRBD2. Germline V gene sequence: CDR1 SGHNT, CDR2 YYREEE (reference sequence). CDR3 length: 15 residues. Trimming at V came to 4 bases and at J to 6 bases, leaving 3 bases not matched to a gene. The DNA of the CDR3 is TGTGCCAGCAGCCCGGGACTAGCGGGACCCGGGGAGCTGTTTTTT. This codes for CASSPGLAGPGELFF.

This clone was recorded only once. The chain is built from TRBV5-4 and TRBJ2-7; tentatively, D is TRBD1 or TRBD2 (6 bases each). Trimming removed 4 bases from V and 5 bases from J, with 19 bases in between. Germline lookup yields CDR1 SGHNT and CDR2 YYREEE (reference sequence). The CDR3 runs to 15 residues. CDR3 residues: CASSTRGPRWDEQYF. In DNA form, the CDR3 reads TGTGCCAGCAGCACCCGGGGGCCTCGTTGGGACGAGCAGTACTTC.

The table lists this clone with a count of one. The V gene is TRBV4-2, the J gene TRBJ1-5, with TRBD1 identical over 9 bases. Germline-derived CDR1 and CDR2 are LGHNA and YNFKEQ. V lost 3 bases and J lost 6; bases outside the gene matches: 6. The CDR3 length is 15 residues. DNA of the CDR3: TGTGCCAGCAGCCAGTCGGACAGGGGTGGTCAGCCCCAGCATTTT. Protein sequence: CASSQSDRGGQPQHF.

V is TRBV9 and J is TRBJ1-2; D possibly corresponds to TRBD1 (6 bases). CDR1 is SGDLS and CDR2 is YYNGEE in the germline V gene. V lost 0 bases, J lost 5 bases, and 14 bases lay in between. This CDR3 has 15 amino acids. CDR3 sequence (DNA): TGTGCCAGCAGCGTAGATCGGGGGGCGGGGTATGGCTACACCTTC. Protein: CASSVDRGAGYGYTF. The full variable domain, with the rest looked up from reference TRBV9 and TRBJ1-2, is DSGVTQTPKHLITATGQRVTLRCSPRSGDLSVYWYQQSLDQGLQFLIQYYNGEERAKGNILERFSAQQFPDLHSELNLSSLELGDSALYFCASSVDRGAGYGYTFGSGTRLTVV.

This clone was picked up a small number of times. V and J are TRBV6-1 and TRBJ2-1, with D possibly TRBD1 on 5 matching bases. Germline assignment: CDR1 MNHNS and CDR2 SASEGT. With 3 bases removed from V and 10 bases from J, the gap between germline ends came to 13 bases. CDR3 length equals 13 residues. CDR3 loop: CASSDGRVFEQFF. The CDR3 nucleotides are TGTGCCAGCAGTGACGGCAGGGTTTTCGAGCAGTTCTTC.